This T cell receptor beta chain emerged from a study of control samples from healthy donors and cancer patients. Generated by immunoSEQ multiplex PCR, the TCRdb table keeps only in-frame clones and is missing some. Altogether over 120,000 clones are present, 90% to 95% being singletons, with the ten largest covering more than 13%. The V end was cut by 1 base, the J end by 7 bases, with 5 bases between. The CDR3 has 13 residues. The germline V gene encodes CDR1 SGHAT and CDR2 FQNNGV. Sequenced material: PBMCs. The sequence came from a man aged 55 to 70 with colorectal cancer. This chain joins TRBV11-2 and TRBJ1-6; D gene unclear. The CDR3 DNA reads as TGTGCCAGCAGCTTAGGTCTCAATTCACCCCTCCACTTT. Protein product: CASSLGLNSPLHF.